This T cell receptor (beta chain) originates from a study of cytomegalovirus exposure and HLA in healthy donors listed by TCRdb under 2017. About the study as a whole: An earlier analysis of more than 550 of the donors reported 276 Gb of sequence data and 90 million to 120 million unique TCR beta sequences obtained from about 180 million T cells. An early release covering 550 to 650 HLA-typed donors comprised approximately 300 gigabases of sequencing data and approximately 85 million unique TCR sequences. The genetic ancestry cluster associated with self-reported Caucasian donors included about 84% of the 350 to 500 genotyped donors. The study aimed to test whether cataloging public T cell receptors could reveal signatures of past pathogen exposure. Using immunosequencing, the study profiled T cell repertoires from 666 subjects and related those repertoires to cytomegalovirus serostatus. Besides the first cohort of approximately 710 subjects, a separate validation cohort made up of 120 or so different subjects was used. High-throughput TCR immunosequencing, statistical association of individual TCRs with disease status, and machine learning were combined to predict cytomegalovirus infection status. To study patterns of TCR occurrence, a later analysis re-analyzed previously published TCR beta repertoires from 550 to 800 donors and added high-resolution HLA genotyping. Rather than using new phenotypic data, the later analysis identified candidate immune exposures from TCR beta sequences and from how often those sequences occurred across donors. In an earlier analysis of 587 of the donors, high-throughput TCR beta sequencing was used to judge whether each TCR beta V gene segment behaved as functional or pseudogenic. Donor age, sex, ethnicity and CMV serostatus were compiled together with the repertoire data. A later genetic analysis used genome-wide SNP genotypes for about 60% of the roughly 700 donors, treating that subset as a discovery cohort. Every discovery cohort repertoire had been produced on one sequencing platform. Class I and class II HLA loci were covered by the typing at four-digit resolution. Typing coverage differed by locus: A, B, C, DRB1 and DQB1 were typed in about 620-640 donors, DQA1 in 500 to 550, DPA1 in around 610, and DPB1 in approximately 450. About five DR-DQ haplotypes were treated as single units for association and clustering because of strong linkage in the cohort. Across approximately 400 genotyped donors of the cohort, an average of 235,054 unique TCR beta nucleotide sequences per donor were sequenced, and around 20% of those sequences were non-productive.

The cohort comprised more than 550 healthy bone marrow donors. At the time of sampling, all cohort members were nominally healthy, though unrecorded immune exposures were likely present. The donor was CMV seronegative and was included in the group of a few hundred seronegative cohort members. A peripheral blood sample was collected from each donor, and TCR beta sequencing was performed on peripheral blood mononuclear cells. The Qiagen DNeasy Blood Extraction Kit was used to extract genomic DNA from the blood cell samples. CDR1 and CDR2 are read off the germline V gene as MNHEY and SVGAGI. The CDR3 runs 13 amino acids, cysteine and phenylalanine included. Kept here is only the CDR3 DNA, which spans 39 bases and is read in frame from base 1. Deletion took 5 bases off V and 8 bases off J, with a span of 12 bases between the germline ends. General conclusions and limits of the study: Correlated functional status among segregating V segments might reflect linkage disequilibrium, but an unknown experimental factor could not be ruled out. Across donors, most TCR sequences were observed very rarely, whereas some public TCRs were present in many individuals. It was suggested by the authors that the approach could potentially be generalized to other disease states and immunological phenotypes. A further reported finding was that TCR beta sequences accurately predicted the HLA-A and HLA-B alleles for most subjects in the first cohort. In a later analysis, TCR association rates were found to vary across HLA loci, with the most associated TCRs seen for DRB1 alleles and the fewest for HLA-C alleles. Three of the identified cytomegalovirus-associated TCR beta chains were confirmed in vitro to be specific for cytomegalovirus antigens. A later analysis reported that several top co-occurrence clusters appeared linked to parvovirus B19, influenza, CMV and Epstein-Barr virus. Because counts were too low, around 17 rarely observed V segments, including chromosome 9 orphons, were left out of the earlier analysis of roughly 600 of the donors. A group of highly shared sequence variants was considered likely to be a technical artifact of the sequencing pipeline. In a later genetic analysis, a missense DCLRE1C variant was associated with V-gene and J-gene trimming of TCR beta chains, and the association was replicated in an independent cohort. The study gave a list of under 200 TCR beta chains associated with cytomegalovirus. Only TCR beta chains were sequenced in this cohort, and the absence of alpha or paired-chain data limited detectable features. At a false discovery rate of 0.05, a later analysis linked 15,000 to 20,000 TCR beta sequences to specific HLA alleles. Because the 87-base-pair reads could not distinguish some IMGT-functional V segments, including TRBV6-2 and TRBV6-3, those segments were excluded. Presence/absence analyses assumed roughly uniform sequencing depth across donors, an assumption that may not hold. When HLA alleles, especially DR and DQ, strongly co-occurred, attributing TCR associations to individual alleles was difficult. In an earlier analysis of over 550 of the donors, most TCR beta V segments were observed in productive rearrangements about 87% or about 30% of the time, broadly matching IMGT annotations. The classifier was reported to diagnose cytomegalovirus status with high specificity and sensitivity in both the original and validation cohorts. Because HLA typing was missing for some donors at each locus, association tests included only the typed subset. A later analysis found that most CMV-associated TCR beta chains appeared HLA-restricted, with HLA associations seemingly driven largely by CMV exposure. Compared with the roughly 700-donor mean, donors in an Asian-associated ancestry cluster had fewer N-insertions in productive TCRs, according to a later genetic analysis. Immune exposure information for the cohort was limited to CMV serostatus. In a later analysis, HLA-associated TCR beta chains were found to be more clonally expanded and to have lower generation probabilities than equally common non-associated chains.

The library was built by means of the immunoSEQ multiplex PCR assay. A mixture of 60 forward primers for TCR Vbeta segments and 13 reverse primers for TCR Jbeta segments was used in the multiplex PCR. A multiplex PCR assay on genomic DNA amplified the CDR3 region of rearranged TCR beta genes. The amplified TCR beta libraries were sequenced on the Illumina HiSeq System as 87-base-pair reads. In the source study's methods: Across the 666 repertoires, a later analysis counted tens of millions of unique TCR beta chains, 9 million to 14 million of which were shared by at least two donors. A nearest-neighbor algorithm error-corrected the raw reads and collapsed the reads into unique sequences, merging closely related sequences to remove PCR and sequencing errors. CDR3 sequences were aligned to IMGT reference sequences to assign V, D and J gene segments. For a sequence to be retained, at least a six-nucleotide match to both a V gene segment and a J gene segment was required. A rearrangement was called productive if the CDR3 had no stop codons and remained in frame with V and J, and every other rearrangement was called non-productive. CDR3 was defined by IMGT convention, running from the second conserved V-encoded cysteine to the conserved J-encoded phenylalanine. The earlier analysis of fewer than 750 of the donors excluded sequences that lacked an unambiguous match to a single V gene segment. An earlier analysis of fewer than 750 of the donors called V segments functional above 56.7% productive rearrangements and segregating when the between-donor standard deviation exceeded 5%. A statistical classification framework was built to diagnose cytomegalovirus status from the catalog of TCR beta chain sequences. V and J gene assignment, in a later analysis, came from comparing TCR nucleotide sequences with IMGT/GENE-DB human TR gene sequences. The TCRdist pipeline was used in a later analysis to assign CDR3 sequences and most-parsimonious VDJ recombination scenarios. In a later analysis, every TCR beta chain was defined by the combination of its CDR3 amino acid sequence and its V-gene family, and reads without a unique V-gene family were dropped. A later analysis removed 450 to 600 highly shared, low-generation-probability nucleotide sequences to deal with suspected cross-contamination and a sequencing artifact. A later analysis calculated a clonal expansion index for each public chain from normalized within-repertoire ranks of inferred template counts. In a later analysis, generation probabilities were computed with a VDJ recombination model fitted to out-of-frame rearrangements, and the resulting probabilities were checked against IGoR. A later analysis scored TCR-TCR, TCR-HLA and TCR-CMV co-occurrence with hypergeometric tests, applying a repertoire-size bias correction to TCR pairs. False discovery rates were estimated in a later analysis by permuting HLA or CMV assignments 20 times. In a later analysis, co-occurring TCRs were grouped with DBSCAN, and TCRdist sequence similarity was added when clustering was performed within HLA-allele-positive subsets. For co-occurrence clustering, repertoires with fewer than 30,000 or more than 120,000 public chains were excluded, along with roughly 5 repertoires with anomalous nucleotide sharing. The table was pulled from immuneACCESS by TCRdb, which kept in-frame rearrangements only. Such tables lose some clones; where checked, under half of the loss comes from unresolved V genes, and the rest has no known cause. D and trimming were read from the DNA, whereas the V and J calls and clone size are those reported in that table. The sample data list 120,000 or so clones, and over 70% of these were observed just once. The ten top clones hold more than 2.5% of the sample.

This clone was seen just once. It has no known antigen specificity. The sample holds no much larger clone one base away, and base qualities are not on file. The sequenced sample was PBMCs. The origin of this receptor is a woman in her forties or fifties in good health and CMV-seronegative. This receptor chain uses TRBV6-5 and TRBJ1-4; TRBD1 is possibly the D segment (5 matching bases). The CDR3 in this case is CASSEAGREKLFF. The nucleotide sequence is given as TGTGCCAGCAGTGAAGCAGGGAGGGAAAAACTGTTTTTT.